One sample yielded the 17 T cell receptor beta chains listed below, sequenced in a study of blood T cell repertoires in COVID-19 (TCRdb year 2020). Libraries came from the immunoSEQ multiplex PCR assay. Not all clones reach the TCRdb copy of this immuneACCESS table, which keeps in-frame sequences only. Checked studies attribute under half of the gap to unresolved V genes and leave the rest unexplained. The sample data list fewer than 600,000 clones, and 89% of these were observed just once. Clones ranked in the top ten supply around 0.9% of the sample. The specimen was peripheral blood. The receptors here all came from a man aged 18 to 30 with COVID-19, enrolled during active disease.

The rearrangement links TRBV5-5 to TRBJ2-6; the D gene is possibly TRBD1 (5 bases). V was trimmed by 2 bases and J by 4 bases, leaving 10 bases between them. The CDR3 extends over 15 amino acids. Germline loops: CDR1 SGHKS, CDR2 YYEKEE (reference sequence). For the CDR3, the DNA is TGTGCCAGCAGCTTCCAGGGCTACGGGGCCAACGTCCTGACTTTC. Residues: CASSFQGYGANVLTF.

This clone was observed once. CDR3 sequence (DNA): TGCGCCAGCAGGCGGACAGAACTAGCCAAAAACATTCAGTACTTC. Translation gives CASRRTELAKNIQYF. The V call is TRBV4-1, the J call TRBJ2-4; D may be TRBD1 (6 bases). Looked up from germline, CDR1 is MGHRA and CDR2 is YSYEKL. V lost 6 bases to trimming and J lost 0 bases, with 12 bases between them. This CDR3 is 15 amino acids long.

The sample holds many counts of this clone. The chain links TRBV3-1 (or the pseudogene TRBV3-2) to TRBJ1-2; TRBD1 agrees at 12 bases. The trim removed 7 bases at V and 4 bases at J, leaving 10 bases unmatched. This CDR3 contains 16 residues. CDR1 LGHDT and CDR2 YNNKEL come from the germline V gene (reference sequence). The CDR3 region is CASTGRDRGHGYGYTF. The DNA of the CDR3 is TGTGCCAGCACCGGTCGGGACAGGGGGCATGGCTATGGCTACACCTTC.

V gene TRBV9 combines with J gene TRBJ2-1, with D possibly matching TRBD2 (5 bases). V was shortened by 0 bases and J by 9 bases, with 7 bases between the two germline ends. Per germline, CDR1 SGDLS and CDR2 YYNGEE. The CDR3 has 12 amino acids. CDR3 region: CASSVAEGEQFF. CDR3 DNA sequence: TGTGCCAGCAGCGTAGCTGAGGGTGAGCAGTTCTTC. Variable domain in full (rest from reference TRBV9 and TRBJ2-1): DSGVTQTPKHLITATGQRVTLRCSPRSGDLSVYWYQQSLDQGLQFLIQYYNGEERAKGNILERFSAQQFPDLHSELNLSSLELGDSALYFCASSVAEGEQFFGPGTRLTVL.

This chain links TRBV4-1 with TRBJ2-3; TRBD2 matches 8 bases. Germline V gene lookup returns CDR1 MGHRA and CDR2 YSYEKL. The CDR3 runs to 17 residues. V lost 0 bases, J lost 1 base, and 6 bases stayed unmatched. The CDR3 loop is CASSQDGTRDGTDTQYF. CDR3 sequence (DNA): TGCGCCAGCAGCCAAGACGGGACTAGGGATGGCACAGATACGCAGTATTTT.

This rearrangement joins TRBV7-3 to TRBJ2-4, with TRBD2 identical over 8 bases. With 5 bases clipped from V and 6 bases from J, the junction kept 9 bases outside the gene matches. Looked up from germline, CDR1 is SGHTA and CDR2 is FQGTGA. This CDR3 spans 15 amino acids. The CDR3 loop is CASSPGAGVGNIQYF. The CDR3 region has the DNA TGTGCCAGCAGCCCGGGAGCGGGAGTGGGAAACATTCAGTACTTC. Full variable domain (outside the CDR3, taken from reference TRBV7-3 and TRBJ2-4): GAGVSQTPSNKVTEKGKYVELRCDPISGHTALYWYRQSLGQGPEFLIYFQGTGAADDSGLPNDRFFAVRPEGSVSTLKIQRTERGDSAVYLCASSPGAGVGNIQYFGAGTRLSVL.

The chain uses TRBV29-1 and TRBJ2-7; D is unclear. V lost 1 base, J lost 7 bases, and 8 bases lay in between. Germline CDR1 reads SQVTM; CDR2 reads ANQGSEA. The CDR3 contains 11 residues. The CDR3 DNA reads TGCAGCGTTGAAGTCGGTTTAGAGCAGTACTTC. Translating gives CSVEVGLEQYF.

The V call is TRBV2, the J call TRBJ1-5; D is unresolved. This CDR3 is built from 12 residues. Trimming shortened V by 6 bases and J by 6 bases, and 9 bases separated the two germline ends. Germline CDR1 reads SNHLY; CDR2 reads FYNNEI. The CDR3 reads CASREQSQPQHF. CDR3 nucleotide sequence: TGTGCCAGCAGGGAACAGTCTCAGCCCCAGCATTTT.

The V call is TRBV10-3, the J call TRBJ2-7; the match to TRBD2 covers 11 bases. The CDR3 has 16 residues. The junction had 6 bases not matched to a gene; V was cut back by 0 bases and J by 5 bases. CDR1 and CDR2 from the germline V gene are ENHRY and SYGVKD. The CDR3 region has the DNA TGTGCCATCAGTGAGTCTGTAACTAGCGGGGGAGACGAGCAGTACTTC. It is translated as CAISESVTSGGDEQYF.

V gene TRBV7-9 combines with J gene TRBJ2-7, with D perhaps matching TRBD2 (7 bases). Germline V gene sequence: CDR1 SEHNR, CDR2 FQNEAQ (reference sequence). Trimming removed 1 base from V and 0 bases from J, with 10 bases in between. This CDR3 comprises 15 residues. For the CDR3, the DNA is TGTGCCAGCAGCTTAGTCGGGGGGCCCTCCTACGAGCAGTACTTC. Translated: CASSLVGGPSYEQYF.

This chain joins TRBV2 and TRBJ1-1, with 8 bases matching TRBD1. Germline values: CDR1 SNHLY, CDR2 FYNNEI. The CDR3 sequence is 13 residues long. V dropped 6 bases and J dropped 6; count of bases not matched to a gene: 6. This CDR3 reads CASSADRASEAFF. The CDR3 nucleotides read TGTGCCAGCAGCGCGGACAGGGCTTCTGAAGCTTTCTTT.

J is TRBJ1-6 and V is TRBV2; D is unresolved. This CDR3 region has 11 residues. The germline V and J ends were trimmed by 6 bases and 8 bases, with 5 bases remaining between them. The germline V gene has CDR1 SNHLY and CDR2 FYNNEI. The CDR3 DNA reads TGTGCCAGCAGATCCGATTCACCCCTCCACTTT. Protein: CASRSDSPLHF.

The V gene is TRBV7-6, the J gene TRBJ2-2, with 7 bases that match TRBD2. CDR1 and CDR2 from the germline V gene are SGHVS and FNYEAQ. The CDR3 runs 16 residues. V lost 1 base and J lost 0; bases outside the gene matches: 2. The CDR3 here is CASSLGAGTNTGELFF. In DNA form, the CDR3 reads TGTGCCAGCAGCTTAGGAGCGGGGACGAACACCGGGGAGCTGTTTTTT.

CDR3 region: CASSYSPRAGYEQYF. CDR3 sequence (DNA): TGTGCCAGCAGTTACTCGCCGCGGGCCGGCTACGAGCAGTACTTC. This chain joins TRBV6-5 and TRBJ2-7; perhaps TRBD2 as D (5 bases). V was shortened by 0 bases and J by 3 bases, with 12 bases between the two germline ends. The CDR3 spans 15 residues. Germline V gene lookup returns CDR1 MNHEY and CDR2 SVGAGI.

The chain joins TRBV11-3 to TRBJ2-1, with 15 bases identical to TRBD2. From germline, CDR1 is SGHNT and CDR2 YENEEA. CDR3 length: 15 residues. The J segment lost 10 bases and the V segment lost 4 bases, leaving 5 bases of the junction unmatched. The CDR3 bases are TGTGCCAGCAGCTCGGGACTAGCGGGAGGTACCGAGCAGTTCTTC. Its protein product is CASSSGLAGGTEQFF.

V gene TRBV3-1 (or the pseudogene TRBV3-2) combines with J gene TRBJ1-4; 8 bases line up with TRBD1. The CDR3 consists of 19 residues. Looked up from germline, CDR1 is LGHDT and CDR2 is YNNKEL (reference sequence). Trimming at V came to 0 bases and at J to 1 base, leaving 10 bases not matched to a gene. Here the CDR3 DNA reads TGTGCCAGCAGCCAAGATCTGCCAGGGGGCACCGGAACTAATGAAAAACTGTTTTTT. This encodes CASSQDLPGGTGTNEKLFF.

J is TRBJ2-1 and V is TRBV13, with D possibly being TRBD2 (5 bases). Germline CDR1 is PRHDT and CDR2 is FYEKMQ (reference sequence). The CDR3 has 12 residues. Between the trimmed V and J ends, which lost 2 bases and 11 bases, there was a span of 10 bases. CDR3 in DNA: TGTGCCAGCAGCTTACGGGGTCCTCAGCAGTTCTTC. This sequence encodes CASSLRGPQQFF.